The source of this T cell receptor (beta chain) is a study of OX40 agonist ivuxolimab in advanced cancers. The overall study: Every 2 weeks, patients got intravenous ivuxolimab at one of six dose levels (0.01-10 mg/kg). Hepatocellular carcinoma, melanoma, renal cell or head and neck cancer occurred in dose-escalation patients.

Autoimmune disease history or systemic immunosuppression led to patients being barred. Patients had blood sampled at baseline and again on cycle 4 day 1 and cycle 7 day 1. Assay used: immunoSEQ multiplex PCR; TCRdb lists only in-frame clones, some missing. Among under 75,000 clones listed, about 81% were seen once. V gave up 6 bases and J gave up 0 bases, with 12 bases separating them. Germline V gene sequence: CDR1 MNHEY, CDR2 SMNVEV (reference sequence). The CDR3 runs 15 residues. This chain uses TRBV27 with TRBJ1-5; maybe TRBD1 (6 bases). Sequencing used CD4+ or CD8+ T cells sorted from blood, obtained in a trial of the OX40 agonist ivuxolimab. This TCR derives from an adult with an advanced solid tumor such as melanoma, head and neck, liver or kidney cancer. The CDR3 DNA follows: TGTGCCAGCAGAGCAGGGGTCATTAGCAATCAGCCCCAGCATTTT. It is translated as CASRAGVISNQPQHF.